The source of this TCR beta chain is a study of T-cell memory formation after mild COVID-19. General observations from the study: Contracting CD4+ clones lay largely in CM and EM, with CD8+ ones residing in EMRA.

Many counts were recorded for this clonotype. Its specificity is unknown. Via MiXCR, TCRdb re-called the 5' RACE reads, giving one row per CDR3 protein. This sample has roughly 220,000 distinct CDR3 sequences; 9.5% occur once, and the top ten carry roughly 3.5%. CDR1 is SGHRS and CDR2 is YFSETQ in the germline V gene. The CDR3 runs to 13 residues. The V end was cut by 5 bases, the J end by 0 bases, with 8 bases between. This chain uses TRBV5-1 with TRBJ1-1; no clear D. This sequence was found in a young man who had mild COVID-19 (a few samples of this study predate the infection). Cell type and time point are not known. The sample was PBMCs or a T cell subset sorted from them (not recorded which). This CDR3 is CASRPALNTEAFF. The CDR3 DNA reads TGCGCCAGCAGACCGGCTTTGAACACTGAAGCTTTCTTT.